This entry concerns a single T cell receptor beta chain. This specimen comes from a study of blood T cell repertoires in COVID-19. Study-wide background: From T cells, B-cell-depleted T cells, or PBMCs came the material, which was cDNA or gDNA.

The protocol was immunoSEQ multiplex PCR, while the TCRdb copy is restricted to in-frame clones and leaves out a portion. The table includes under 300,000 clones, about nine tenths detected once. Per the germline V gene, CDR1 is LNHDA and CDR2 is SQIVND (reference sequence). This CDR3 has 14 amino acids. The ends lost 4 bases at V and 8 bases at J; junction bases unmatched: 7. Specimen: peripheral blood. The sequence came from a man aged 25-45 years with COVID-19, enrolled during active disease. V is TRBV19 and J is TRBJ1-4; 7 bases match TRBD1. The CDR3 spells CASSTRDRWEKLFF. The CDR3 nucleotides read TGTGCCAGTAGTACCAGGGACAGATGGGAAAAACTGTTTTTT.